The sequence of this T cell receptor (beta chain) was determined in a study of blood T cell repertoires in COVID-19. The CDR3 consists of 14 residues. The germline CDR1 and CDR2 sequences are LGHDT and YNNKEL (reference sequence). V shed 5 bases and J 7 bases; nucleotides not matched to a gene: 8. Sequencing used immunoSEQ multiplex PCR; TCRdb keeps in-frame clones, though not all of them. Here the sample spans 300,000 to 450,000 clones, around 87% being singletons. The chain is built from TRBV3-1 (or the pseudogene TRBV3-2) and TRBJ2-7, with 10 bases identical to TRBD1. The sample consisted of PBMCs or T cells enriched from blood (not recorded which). The TCR comes from a man in his forties in a cohort exposed to, infected with or recovered from COVID-19 (not recorded which). The CDR3 DNA sequence: TGTGCCAGCAGCACCCGACAGGGGGCGGATGAGCAGTACTTC. Amino acids: CASSTRQGADEQYF.